The clone carrying this TCR beta chain was observed a few times. Its target is not known. Time point: blood at routine non-recurrence follow-up after resection. Unsorted tumor, nontumor lung tissue or cryopreserved PBMC supplied the whole RNA. The data were obtained in a study of spatial heterogeneity in lung cancer. Study context: Raw sequencing reads included, on average, more than 9.5 appearances of each unique TCR and UMI combination.

Whole-study results and caveats: Ubiquitous expanded tumor TCRs showed up in blood more at resection than follow-up.

Every individual TCR cDNA molecule carried its own unique molecular identifier, which allowed correction of PCR and sequencing errors. TCRdb redid the calling of the 5' RACE reads with MiXCR, one entry per CDR3 protein. Among 40,000 to 50,000 distinct CDR3 sequences listed, over 9.5% were seen once. Trimming shortened V by 6 bases and J by 1 base, and 13 bases separated the two germline ends. CDR1 and CDR2 (germline): MDHEN, SYDVKM. This CDR3 spans 16 amino acids. The chain is built from TRBV28 and TRBJ2-6; D is uncertain. This clonotype was sampled from a female donor with early-stage non-small cell lung cancer. Source: PBMCs, taken at follow-up. The CDR3 spells CASSQIGLSGANVLTF. The CDR3 bases are TGTGCCAGCAGCCAGATTGGGCTATCTGGGGCCAACGTCCTGACTTTC.